This T cell receptor (beta chain) is drawn from a study of blood T cell repertoires in COVID-19. About the research overall: Material from acute and convalescent COVID-19 was sourced from the United States, Italy and Spain. PBMCs, B-cell-depleted T cells, or T cells provided the cDNA or gDNA that made up the material.

The CDR3 is 16 residues long. V lost 4 bases and J lost 2; bases outside the gene matches: 9. Per the original methods: Counts of nucleated cells, estimated from reference gene primer amplification, were obtained. This table comes from immunoSEQ multiplex PCR, and its TCRdb copy is limited to in-frame clones, with some not included. That table supplies the V and J calls and clone size; D and trimming were determined from the DNA. The table records about 160,000 clones, about 81% of them present only once. The chain has TRBV5-3 and TRBJ2-7, with 10 nucleotides matching TRBD1. TRBV5-3 falls under the ORF class, with uncertain function. This clonotype was sampled from a human donor in a cohort sampled during active COVID-19. The sample consisted of peripheral blood. The CDR3 protein is CARSENRDRGTYEQYF. The CDR3 DNA reads as TGTGCCAGAAGCGAAAACCGGGACAGGGGAACCTACGAGCAGTACTTC.